These T cell receptor beta chains were read from a single sample in a study of T-cell memory formation after mild COVID-19. TCRdb independently ran MiXCR on the 5' RACE reads; one entry per CDR3 protein. The sample includes around 320,000 distinct CDR3 sequences, around 28% of them seen just once. The source material was PBMCs or a T cell subset sorted from them (not recorded which). The receptors stem from an adult woman who had mild COVID-19 (a few samples of this study predate the infection). Cell type and time point are not known. CDR3s include the opening cysteine and the closing phenylalanine or tryptophan. D genes are given only for firm matches. Clone size is shown for a subset of rows, as once, few, many or a class of expanded clone.

v_call: TRBV29-1; j_call: TRBJ2-5; d_call: -; clone_size: -; cdr3_aa: CSVVKPESVETQYF; cdr3_nt: TGCAGCGTTGTAAAGCCGGAAAGCGTGGAGACCCAGTACTTC
v_call: TRBV6-5; j_call: TRBJ2-7; d_call: TRBD1; clone_size: -; cdr3_aa: CASRGTGWAYEQYF; cdr3_nt: TGTGCCAGCAGGGGGACAGGGTGGGCGTACGAGCAGTACTTC
v_call: TRBV5-5; j_call: TRBJ1-4; d_call: -; clone_size: -; cdr3_aa: CASSRATGIGFF; cdr3_nt: TGTGCCAGCAGCCGTGCGACGGGGATAGGGTTTTTT
v_call: TRBV7-2; j_call: TRBJ2-4; d_call: -; clone_size: few; cdr3_aa: CASSFGQSKNIQYF; cdr3_nt: TGTGCCAGCAGCTTCGGACAGAGCAAAAACATTCAGTACTTC
v_call: TRBV30; j_call: TRBJ1-1; d_call: TRBD1; clone_size: few; cdr3_aa: CARDRVNTEAFF; cdr3_nt: TGTGCCAGGGACAGGGTTAACACTGAAGCTTTCTTT
v_call: TRBV5-1; j_call: TRBJ2-7; d_call: TRBD2; clone_size: -; cdr3_aa: CATETSGAYEQYF; cdr3_nt: TGCGCCACCGAGACTAGCGGGGCCTACGAGCAGTACTTC
v_call: TRBV2; j_call: TRBJ2-3; d_call: -; clone_size: -; cdr3_aa: CASMGAGGDTQYF; cdr3_nt: TGTGCCAGCATGGGGGCCGGAGGGGATACGCAGTATTTT
v_call: TRBV7-9; j_call: TRBJ1-5; d_call: TRBD1; clone_size: -; cdr3_aa: CASSPGGGMNQPQHF; cdr3_nt: TGTGCCAGCAGCCCAGGGGGGGGCATGAATCAGCCCCAGCATTTT
v_call: TRBV7-8; j_call: TRBJ1-2; d_call: -; clone_size: many; cdr3_aa: CASSLVGTNYGYTF; cdr3_nt: TGTGCCAGCAGCTTAGTTGGGACTAACTATGGCTACACCTTC
v_call: TRBV25-1; j_call: TRBJ2-2; d_call: TRBD1; clone_size: -; cdr3_aa: CASRETGSRGELFF; cdr3_nt: TGTGCCAGCAGGGAGACAGGGTCCCGAGGGGAGCTGTTTTTT
v_call: TRBV7-9; j_call: TRBJ1-1; d_call: -; clone_size: few; cdr3_aa: CASSSRGGAEAFF; cdr3_nt: TGTGCCAGCAGCTCCCGGGGAGGGGCTGAAGCTTTCTTT
v_call: TRBV7-9; j_call: TRBJ2-7; d_call: TRBD2; clone_size: few; cdr3_aa: CASSLDIAGSSYEQYF; cdr3_nt: TGTGCCAGCAGCTTAGATATAGCGGGGAGCTCCTACGAGCAGTACTTC
v_call: TRBV5-1; j_call: TRBJ2-7; d_call: -; clone_size: few; cdr3_aa: CASSLASADYEQYF; cdr3_nt: TGCGCCAGCAGCTTGGCCTCGGCAGACTACGAGCAGTACTTC
v_call: TRBV28; j_call: TRBJ2-3; d_call: TRBD1; clone_size: -; cdr3_aa: CASGQGKHPQYF; cdr3_nt: TGTGCCAGCGGACAGGGTAAACATCCGCAGTATTTT
v_call: TRBV6-5; j_call: TRBJ2-7; d_call: TRBD1; clone_size: -; cdr3_aa: CASSPSGTGISEQYF; cdr3_nt: TGTGCCAGCAGTCCCTCCGGGACAGGGATCTCCGAGCAGTACTTC
v_call: TRBV7-3; j_call: TRBJ1-2; d_call: -; clone_size: -; cdr3_aa: CASSLGGGLGYTF; cdr3_nt: TGTGCCAGCAGCTTAGGTGGGGGCCTTGGCTACACCTTC